This T cell receptor (beta chain) was recorded in a study of blood T cell dynamics during melanoma immunotherapy. Background on the study: Patients with metastatic melanoma got pembrolizumab or nivolumab-ipilimumab as first-line care.

Clones were sequenced by immunoSEQ multiplex PCR, and TCRdb holds only the in-frame ones, with some missing. The sample includes under 9,500 clones, approximately 90% of them seen just once. Germline V gene lookup returns CDR1 SGHNT and CDR2 YYREEE (reference sequence). This CDR3 has 16 residues. J gave up 0 bases and V 4 bases, and 8 bases lay outside the gene matches. Overall study findings and caveats: Unlike progressors, later disease-control patients had W3 repertoires gaining clonality or diversity. Clones driving repertoire changes may be melanoma-specific or general immune activation.

Time point of the sample: week 3, after first cycle of checkpoint inhibitor. Prior systemic cancer therapy, immunosuppressant use and other active malignancies excluded patients. Note on this clone: The antigen remains unidentified.

The sequences come from blood, collected from a patient treated with checkpoint blockade. This receptor was identified in a human donor with melanoma. This chain uses TRBV5-4 with TRBJ2-3; TRBD2 matches 7 bases. Here the CDR3 DNA reads TGTGCCAGCAGCCCCCAAGCGGGAACTAGCACAGATACGCAGTATTTT. It yields the protein CASSPQAGTSTDTQYF.